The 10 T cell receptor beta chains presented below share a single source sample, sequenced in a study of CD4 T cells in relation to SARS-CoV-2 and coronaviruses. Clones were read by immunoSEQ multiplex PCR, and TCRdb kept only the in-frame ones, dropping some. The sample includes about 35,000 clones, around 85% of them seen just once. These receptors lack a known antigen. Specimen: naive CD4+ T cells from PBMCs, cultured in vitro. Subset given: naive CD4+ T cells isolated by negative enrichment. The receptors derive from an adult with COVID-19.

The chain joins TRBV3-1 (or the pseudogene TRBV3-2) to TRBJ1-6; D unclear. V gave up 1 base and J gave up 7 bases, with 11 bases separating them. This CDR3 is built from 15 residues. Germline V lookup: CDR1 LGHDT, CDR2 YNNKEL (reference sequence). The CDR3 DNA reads TGTGCCAGCAGCCAAGGTCCGGCCTGGAATTCACCCCTCCACTTT. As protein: CASSQGPAWNSPLHF.

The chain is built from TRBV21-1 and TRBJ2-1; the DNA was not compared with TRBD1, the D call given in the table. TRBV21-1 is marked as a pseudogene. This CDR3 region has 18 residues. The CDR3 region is CASSKAPLDRGLGNEQFF. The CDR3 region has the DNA TGTGCCAGCAGCAAAGCTCCTTTAGACAGGGGCCTTGGCAATGAGCAGTTCTTC.

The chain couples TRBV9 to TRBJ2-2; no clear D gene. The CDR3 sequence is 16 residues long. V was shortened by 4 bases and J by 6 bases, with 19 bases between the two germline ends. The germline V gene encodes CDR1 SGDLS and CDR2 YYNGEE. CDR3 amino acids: CASSPRTGIWAGELFF. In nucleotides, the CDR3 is TGTGCCAGCAGCCCCAGGACCGGCATATGGGCCGGGGAGCTGTTTTTT.

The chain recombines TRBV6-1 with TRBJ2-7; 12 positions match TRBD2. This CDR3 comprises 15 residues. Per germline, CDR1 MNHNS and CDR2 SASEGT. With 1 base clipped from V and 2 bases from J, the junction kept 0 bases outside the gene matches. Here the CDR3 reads CASSEGLAGAYEQYF. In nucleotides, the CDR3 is TGTGCCAGCAGTGAAGGACTAGCGGGAGCCTACGAGCAGTACTTC.

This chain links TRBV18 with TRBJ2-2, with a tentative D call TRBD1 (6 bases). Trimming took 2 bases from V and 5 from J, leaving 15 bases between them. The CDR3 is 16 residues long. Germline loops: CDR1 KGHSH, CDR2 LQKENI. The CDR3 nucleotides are TGTGCCAGCTCACCAGCATCAGGGGCAGAAACCGGGGAGCTGTTTTTT. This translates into CASSPASGAETGELFF.

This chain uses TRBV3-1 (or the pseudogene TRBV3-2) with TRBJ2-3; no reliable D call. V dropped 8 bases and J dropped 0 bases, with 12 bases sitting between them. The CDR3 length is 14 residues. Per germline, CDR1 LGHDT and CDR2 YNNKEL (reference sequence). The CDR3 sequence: CASSQKSSTDTQYF. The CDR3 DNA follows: TGTGCCAGCTCCCAGAAGTCTAGCACAGATACGCAGTATTTT.

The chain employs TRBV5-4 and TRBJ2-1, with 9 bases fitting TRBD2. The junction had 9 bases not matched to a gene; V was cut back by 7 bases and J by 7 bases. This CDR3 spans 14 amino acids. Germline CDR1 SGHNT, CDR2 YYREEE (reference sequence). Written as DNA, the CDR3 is TGTGCCAGCGCCCCGACTAGCGGATTTAATGAGCAGTTCTTC. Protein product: CASAPTSGFNEQFF.

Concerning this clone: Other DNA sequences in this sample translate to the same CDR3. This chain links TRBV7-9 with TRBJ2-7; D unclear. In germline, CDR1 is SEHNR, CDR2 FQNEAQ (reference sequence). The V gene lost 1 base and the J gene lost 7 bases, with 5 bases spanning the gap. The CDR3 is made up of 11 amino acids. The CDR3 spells CASSLGVEQYF. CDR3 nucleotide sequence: TGTGCCAGCAGCTTAGGGGTGGAGCAGTACTTC.

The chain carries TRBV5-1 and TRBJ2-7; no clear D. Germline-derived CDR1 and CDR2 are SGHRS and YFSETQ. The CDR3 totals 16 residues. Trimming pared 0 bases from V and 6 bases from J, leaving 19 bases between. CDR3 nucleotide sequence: TGCGCCAGCAGCTTGGAAGGTTTTGCCCTACTGGGCGAGCAGTACTTC. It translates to CASSLEGFALLGEQYF.

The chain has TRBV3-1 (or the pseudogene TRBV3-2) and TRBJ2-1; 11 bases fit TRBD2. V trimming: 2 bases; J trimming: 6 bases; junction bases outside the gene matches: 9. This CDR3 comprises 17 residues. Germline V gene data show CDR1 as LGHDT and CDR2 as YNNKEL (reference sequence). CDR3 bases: TGTGCCAGCAGCCAACGCTATAGCGGGAGGGCCAGCAATGAGCAGTTCTTC. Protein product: CASSQRYSGRASNEQFF.